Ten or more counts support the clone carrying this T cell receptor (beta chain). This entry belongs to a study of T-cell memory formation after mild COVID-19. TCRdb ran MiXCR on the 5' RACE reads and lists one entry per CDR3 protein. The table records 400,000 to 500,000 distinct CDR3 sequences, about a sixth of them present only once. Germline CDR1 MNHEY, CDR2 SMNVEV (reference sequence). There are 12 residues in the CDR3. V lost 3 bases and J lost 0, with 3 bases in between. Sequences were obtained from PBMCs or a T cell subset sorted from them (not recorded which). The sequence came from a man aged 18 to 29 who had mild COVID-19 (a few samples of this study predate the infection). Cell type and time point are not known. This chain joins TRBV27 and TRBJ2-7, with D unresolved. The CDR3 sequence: CASSFFSYEQYF. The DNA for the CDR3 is TGTGCCAGCAGTTTCTTCTCCTACGAGCAGTACTTC.